This T cell receptor beta chain was captured by sequencing in a study of shared clonotypes between healthy human individuals. Clones were read by immunoSEQ multiplex PCR, and TCRdb kept only the in-frame ones, dropping some. Of about 2 million clones listed, over 85% are singletons. V dropped 0 bases and J dropped 0; count of bases not matched to a gene: 3. Germline-derived CDR1 and CDR2 are LGHNA and YSLEER. This CDR3 is 18 amino acids long. Selected positively for CCR7 and CD45RO-negative, naive CD8 cells excluded terminally differentiated effector memory CD45RA+ cells. The chain is built from TRBV4-3 and TRBJ2-3; 13 positions agree with TRBD2. The sequence came from a man aged 18-30 years in good health. The sequencing input was naive CD8+ T cells sorted from blood. The CDR3 DNA follows: TGCGCCAGCAGCCAAGATTCGGGACTAGCGGGAAGCACAGATACGCAGTATTTT. It specifies CASSQDSGLAGSTDTQYF.